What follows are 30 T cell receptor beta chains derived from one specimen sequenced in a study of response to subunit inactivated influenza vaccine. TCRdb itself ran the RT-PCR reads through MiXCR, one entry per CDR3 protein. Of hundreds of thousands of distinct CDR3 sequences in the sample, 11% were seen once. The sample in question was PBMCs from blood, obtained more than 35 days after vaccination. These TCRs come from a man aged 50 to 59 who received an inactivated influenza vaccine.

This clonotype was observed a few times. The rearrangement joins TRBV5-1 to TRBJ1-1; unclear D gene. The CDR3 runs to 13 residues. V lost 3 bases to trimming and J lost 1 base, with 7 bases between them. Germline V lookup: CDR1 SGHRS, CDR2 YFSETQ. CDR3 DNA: TGCGCCAGCAGCTCGAGGCCGAACACTGAAGCTTTCTTT. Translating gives CASSSRPNTEAFF.

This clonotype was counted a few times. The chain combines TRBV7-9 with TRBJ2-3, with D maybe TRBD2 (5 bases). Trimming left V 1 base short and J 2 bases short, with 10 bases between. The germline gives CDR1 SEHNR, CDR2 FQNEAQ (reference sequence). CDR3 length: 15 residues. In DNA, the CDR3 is TGTGCCAGCAGCTTAGTGAGGGCCCTCACAGATACGCAGTATTTT. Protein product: CASSLVRALTDTQYF.

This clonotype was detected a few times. The CDR3 coding sequence is TGTGCCAGCAGTTACTTAGACATCCCGAATGAAAAACTGTTTTTT. This sequence encodes CASSYLDIPNEKLFF. The chain joins TRBV6-2 or TRBV6-3 to TRBJ1-4; D remains unclear. V lost 1 base and J lost 5, with 11 bases in between. CDR3 size: 15 residues. CDR1 MNHEY and CDR2 SVGEGT come from the germline V gene.

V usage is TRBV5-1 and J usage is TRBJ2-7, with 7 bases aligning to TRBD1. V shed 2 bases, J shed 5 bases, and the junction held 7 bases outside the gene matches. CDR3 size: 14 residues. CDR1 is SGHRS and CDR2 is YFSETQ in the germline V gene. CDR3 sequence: CASSFSGDRDEQYF. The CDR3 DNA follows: TGCGCCAGCAGCTTTTCCGGAGACAGGGACGAGCAGTACTTC.

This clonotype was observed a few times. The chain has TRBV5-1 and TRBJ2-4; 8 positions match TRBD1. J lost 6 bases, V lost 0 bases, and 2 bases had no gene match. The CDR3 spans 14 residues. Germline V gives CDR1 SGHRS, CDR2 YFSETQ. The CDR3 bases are TGCGCCAGCAGCTTGGCCGGACAGGGAAACATTCAGTACTTC. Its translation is CASSLAGQGNIQYF.

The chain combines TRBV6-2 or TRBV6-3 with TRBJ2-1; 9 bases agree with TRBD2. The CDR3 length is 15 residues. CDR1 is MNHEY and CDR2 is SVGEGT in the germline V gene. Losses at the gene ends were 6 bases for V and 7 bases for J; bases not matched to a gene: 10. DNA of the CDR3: TGTGCCAGCAGATTAGCGGGGGCCGAAAGGAATGAGCAGTTCTTC. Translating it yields CASRLAGAERNEQFF.

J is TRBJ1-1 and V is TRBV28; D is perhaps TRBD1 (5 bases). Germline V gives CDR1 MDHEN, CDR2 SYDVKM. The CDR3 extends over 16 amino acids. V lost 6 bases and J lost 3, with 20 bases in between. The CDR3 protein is CASSPPPGPPYTEAFF. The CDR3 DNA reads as TGTGCCAGCAGCCCCCCTCCGGGGCCGCCCTACACTGAAGCTTTCTTT.

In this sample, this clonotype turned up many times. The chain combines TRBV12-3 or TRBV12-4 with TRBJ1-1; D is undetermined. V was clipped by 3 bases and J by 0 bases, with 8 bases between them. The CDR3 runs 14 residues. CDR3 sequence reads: CASSLTEVNTEAFF. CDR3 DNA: TGTGCCAGCAGTTTGACCGAGGTGAACACTGAAGCTTTCTTT.

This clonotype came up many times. CDR3: CASSLRTGGGYEQYF. The CDR3, as DNA: TGTGCCAGCAGTTTACGGACAGGGGGAGGCTACGAGCAGTACTTC. V usage is TRBV12-3 or TRBV12-4 and J usage is TRBJ2-7; 10 bases line up with TRBD1. The CDR3 extends over 15 amino acids. Trimming cost V 2 bases and J 3 bases; bases outside gene matches: 4.

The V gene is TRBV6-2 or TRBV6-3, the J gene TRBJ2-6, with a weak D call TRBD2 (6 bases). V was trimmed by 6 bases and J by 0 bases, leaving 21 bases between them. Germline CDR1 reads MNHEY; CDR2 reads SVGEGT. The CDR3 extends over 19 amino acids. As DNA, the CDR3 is TGTGCCAGCAGATCTGATACGGGACTCTATGGCTCTGGGGCCAACGTCCTGACTTTC. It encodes CASRSDTGLYGSGANVLTF.

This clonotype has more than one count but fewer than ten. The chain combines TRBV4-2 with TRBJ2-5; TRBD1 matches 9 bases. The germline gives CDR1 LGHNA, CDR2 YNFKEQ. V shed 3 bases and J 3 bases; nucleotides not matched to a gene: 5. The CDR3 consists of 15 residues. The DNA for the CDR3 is TGTGCCAGCAGCCAGTTACAGGGGGCCAAAGAGACCCAGTACTTC. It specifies CASSQLQGAKETQYF.

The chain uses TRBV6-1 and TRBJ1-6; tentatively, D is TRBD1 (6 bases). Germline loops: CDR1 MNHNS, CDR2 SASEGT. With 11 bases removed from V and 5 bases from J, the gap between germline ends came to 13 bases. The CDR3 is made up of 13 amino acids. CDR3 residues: CAGRGMNNSPLHF. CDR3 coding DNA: TGTGCCGGGAGGGGGATGAATAATTCACCCCTCCACTTT.

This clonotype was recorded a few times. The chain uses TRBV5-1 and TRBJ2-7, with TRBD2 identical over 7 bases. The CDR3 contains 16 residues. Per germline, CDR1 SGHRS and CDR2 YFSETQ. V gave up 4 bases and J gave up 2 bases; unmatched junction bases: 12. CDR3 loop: CASSVGPSGSPYEQYF. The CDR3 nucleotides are TGCGCCAGCAGCGTCGGTCCTAGCGGTAGTCCCTACGAGCAGTACTTC.

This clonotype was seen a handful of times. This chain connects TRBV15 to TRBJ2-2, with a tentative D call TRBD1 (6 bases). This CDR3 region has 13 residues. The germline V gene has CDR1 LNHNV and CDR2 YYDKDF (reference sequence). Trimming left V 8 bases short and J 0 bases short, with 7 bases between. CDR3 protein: CATGTPNTGELFF. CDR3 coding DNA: TGTGCCACCGGGACACCGAACACCGGGGAGCTGTTTTTT.

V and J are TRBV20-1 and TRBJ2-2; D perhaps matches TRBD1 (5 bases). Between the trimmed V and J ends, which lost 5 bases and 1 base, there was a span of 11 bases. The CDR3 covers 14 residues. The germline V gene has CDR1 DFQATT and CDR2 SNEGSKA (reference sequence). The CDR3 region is CSASTGLNTGELFF. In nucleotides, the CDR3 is TGCAGTGCTTCTACAGGCTTGAACACCGGGGAGCTGTTTTTT.

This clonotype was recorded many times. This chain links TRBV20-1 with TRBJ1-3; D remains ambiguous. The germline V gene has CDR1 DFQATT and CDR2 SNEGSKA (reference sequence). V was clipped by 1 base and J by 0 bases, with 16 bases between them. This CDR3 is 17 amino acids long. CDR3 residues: CSARAYATTNSGNTIYF. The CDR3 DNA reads TGCAGTGCTAGAGCATACGCGACAACCAACTCTGGAAACACCATATATTTT.

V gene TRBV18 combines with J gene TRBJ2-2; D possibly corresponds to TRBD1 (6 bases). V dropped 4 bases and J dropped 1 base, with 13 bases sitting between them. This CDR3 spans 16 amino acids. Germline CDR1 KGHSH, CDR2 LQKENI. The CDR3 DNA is TGTGCCAGCTCACGTAACAGGGAATTGAACACCGGGGAGCTGTTTTTT. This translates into CASSRNRELNTGELFF.

The CDR3 is CASSYPGAGYTF. The CDR3 nucleotides read TGTGCCAGCAGTTACCCAGGGGCGGGCTACACCTTC. This chain connects TRBV6-5 to TRBJ1-2, with D possibly matching TRBD1 (6 bases). Trimming removed 2 bases at V and 8 bases at J, with 9 bases between. Germline loops: CDR1 MNHEY, CDR2 SVGAGI. The CDR3 is made up of 12 amino acids.

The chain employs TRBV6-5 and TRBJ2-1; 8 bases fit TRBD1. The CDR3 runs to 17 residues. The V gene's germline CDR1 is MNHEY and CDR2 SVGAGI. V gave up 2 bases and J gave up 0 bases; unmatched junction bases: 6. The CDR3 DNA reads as TGTGCCAGCAGTTACCACAGGGGGAAGGGCTCCTACAATGAGCAGTTCTTC. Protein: CASSYHRGKGSYNEQFF.

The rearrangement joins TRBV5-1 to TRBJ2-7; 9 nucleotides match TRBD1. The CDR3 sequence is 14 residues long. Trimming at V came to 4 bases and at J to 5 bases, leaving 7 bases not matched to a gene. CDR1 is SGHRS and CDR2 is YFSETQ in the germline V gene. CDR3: CASSITGTGNEQYF. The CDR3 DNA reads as TGCGCCAGCAGCATCACCGGGACAGGGAACGAGCAGTACTTC.

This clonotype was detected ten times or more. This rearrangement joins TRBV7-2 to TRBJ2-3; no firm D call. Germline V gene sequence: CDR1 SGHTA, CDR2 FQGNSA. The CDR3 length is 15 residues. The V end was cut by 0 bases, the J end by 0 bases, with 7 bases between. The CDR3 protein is CASSLARVSTDTQYF. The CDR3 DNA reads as TGTGCCAGCAGCTTAGCACGGGTTAGCACAGATACGCAGTATTTT.

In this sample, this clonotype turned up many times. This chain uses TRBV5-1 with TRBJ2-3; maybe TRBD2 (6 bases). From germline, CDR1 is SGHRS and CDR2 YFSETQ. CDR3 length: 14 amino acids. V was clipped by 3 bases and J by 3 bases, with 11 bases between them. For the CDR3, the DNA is TGCGCCAGCAGCTCGGAGGGCTCTACAGATACGCAGTATTTT. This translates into CASSSEGSTDTQYF.

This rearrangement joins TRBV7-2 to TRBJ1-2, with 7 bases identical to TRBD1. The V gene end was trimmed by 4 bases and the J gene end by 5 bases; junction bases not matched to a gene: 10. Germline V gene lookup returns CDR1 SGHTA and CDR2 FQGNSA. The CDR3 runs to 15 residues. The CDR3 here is CASSSYLGQDYGYTF. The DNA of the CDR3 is TGTGCCAGCAGCTCTTACCTCGGACAGGATTATGGCTACACCTTC.

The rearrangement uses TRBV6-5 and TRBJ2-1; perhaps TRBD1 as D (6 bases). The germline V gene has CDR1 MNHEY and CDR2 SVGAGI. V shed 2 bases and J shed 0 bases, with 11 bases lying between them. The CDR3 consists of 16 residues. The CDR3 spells CASSYGTGSSYNEQFF. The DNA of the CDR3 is TGTGCCAGCAGTTACGGAACAGGGAGCTCCTACAATGAGCAGTTCTTC.

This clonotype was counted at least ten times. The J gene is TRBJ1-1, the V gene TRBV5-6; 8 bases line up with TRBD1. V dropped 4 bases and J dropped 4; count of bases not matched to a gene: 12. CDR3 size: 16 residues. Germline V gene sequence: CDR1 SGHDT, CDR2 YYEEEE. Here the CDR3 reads CASSPRRTGRSTEAFF. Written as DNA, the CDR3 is TGTGCCAGCAGCCCCCGCCGGACAGGGAGGAGCACTGAAGCTTTCTTT.

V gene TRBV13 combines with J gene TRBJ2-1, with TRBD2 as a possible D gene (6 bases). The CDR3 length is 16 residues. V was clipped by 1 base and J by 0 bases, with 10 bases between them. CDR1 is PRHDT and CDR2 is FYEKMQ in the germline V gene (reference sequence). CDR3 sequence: CASSLEMEGSYNEQFF. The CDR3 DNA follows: TGTGCCAGCAGCTTAGAAATGGAGGGCTCCTACAATGAGCAGTTCTTC.

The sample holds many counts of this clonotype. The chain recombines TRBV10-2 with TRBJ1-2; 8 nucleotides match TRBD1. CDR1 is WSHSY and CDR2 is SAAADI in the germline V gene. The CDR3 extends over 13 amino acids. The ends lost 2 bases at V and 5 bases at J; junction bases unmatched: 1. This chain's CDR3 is CASSEDRGYGYTF. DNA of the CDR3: TGCGCCAGCAGTGAGGACAGGGGTTATGGCTACACCTTC.

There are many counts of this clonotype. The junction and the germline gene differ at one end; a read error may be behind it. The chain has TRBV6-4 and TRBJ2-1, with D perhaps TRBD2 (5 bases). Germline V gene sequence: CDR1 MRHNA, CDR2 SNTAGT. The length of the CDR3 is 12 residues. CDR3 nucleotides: TGTGCCAGCAGTGACTCGCCTAGCTCTACCGACTTC. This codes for CASSDSPSSTDF.

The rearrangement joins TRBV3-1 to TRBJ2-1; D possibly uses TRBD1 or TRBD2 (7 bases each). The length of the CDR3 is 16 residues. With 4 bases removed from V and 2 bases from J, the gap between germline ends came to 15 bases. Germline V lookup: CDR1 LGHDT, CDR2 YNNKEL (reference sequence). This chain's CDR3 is CASSRDGGTAYNEQFF. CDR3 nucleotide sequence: TGTGCCAGCAGCCGGGACGGGGGGACAGCCTACAATGAGCAGTTCTTC.

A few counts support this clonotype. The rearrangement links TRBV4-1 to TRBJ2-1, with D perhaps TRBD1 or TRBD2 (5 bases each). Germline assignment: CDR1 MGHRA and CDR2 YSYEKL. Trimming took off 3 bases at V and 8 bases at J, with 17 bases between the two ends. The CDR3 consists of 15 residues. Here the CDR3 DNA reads TGCGCCAGCAGCCAGACGCAGGGACCCGTCGATGAGCAGTTCTTC. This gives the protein CASSQTQGPVDEQFF.